The subject of this entry is one T cell receptor beta chain. CDR1 SGHRS and CDR2 YFSETQ come from the germline V gene. CDR3 length: 13 residues. V was clipped by 0 bases and J by 8 bases, with 6 bases between them. Assay: immunoSEQ multiplex PCR; the TCRdb copy retains only in-frame clones and omits some. The sample includes some 2,100,000 clones, 95% seen only once; the top ten take around 0.13%. Recent acute infections and vaccinations were absent in the healthy HIV-negative adult donors. The sample is drawn from a study of shared clonotypes between healthy human individuals. The specimen was naive CD4+ T cells sorted from blood. The subset was: CD45RA+ positively selected. This TCR was sampled from a man aged 18 to 29 in good health. The chain recombines TRBV5-1 with TRBJ1-6; D gene ambiguous. The CDR3 sequence is CASSLETYSPLHF. In DNA, the CDR3 is TGCGCCAGCAGCTTGGAGACCTATTCACCCCTCCACTTT.